This T cell receptor beta chain was retrieved from a study of T cell responses to AZD1222 COVID-19 vaccine (dated by TCRdb to about 2021). With respect to the entire study: A total of over 230 trial participants underwent TCR sequencing, of whom 207 received two doses of AZD1222 and some 26 received two doses of the MenACWY control vaccine. Enrollment into the trials was organized by age into subgroups of 18-55, 56-69 and 70-plus years, and those subgroups contained about 150, 27 and 61 TCR-sequenced participants, respectively. The investigation overall reported the following: Conclusions about previously exposed vaccinees were limited because only six AZD1222 recipients were SARS-CoV-2 seropositive at baseline. Because no day 14 peak-response samples were available, repertoires were characterized only after the peak T cell response. In the small 56-69-year group, the increase in depth fell short of significance, most likely because of low power. CD4 TCRs associated with the vaccine covered the entire spike protein, and the dominant responses were in regions 160-218 and 743-854. Most participants were white British and females outnumbered males, and the authors suggested that clonal diversity may have been underestimated. After two AZD1222 doses, spike-specific TCR breadth and depth were significantly higher than at day 0 and than in MenACWY recipients. Epitopes outside the regions mutated in the B.1.351 and B.1.1.7 variants were reportedly recognized by nearly half of the unique spike-specific TCRs.

On this clone: It has no known antigen specificity. Base qualities are missing; no much larger clone stands one base away.

Between the V and J ends, shortened by 1 base and 1 base respectively, the junction contains 10 bases. The CDR3 measures 15 amino acids from cysteine to phenylalanine. Of all the DNA, just the CDR3 is kept, 45 bases in frame from base 1. CDR1 LNHDA and CDR2 SQIVND are derived from the germline V gene (reference sequence). The CDR3 regions of human TCRbeta chains were analyzed by immunosequencing. Per the original workflow: Repertoire TCRs were checked for matches against a reference library of SARS-CoV-2-specific TCRs that had been generated using the MIRA antigen-specificity platform. Breadth meant the fraction of unique TCRs that were SARS-CoV-2-associated, whereas depth meant the fraction of total T cells that were SARS-CoV-2-associated. Using the MIRA data, each spike-specific TCR was mapped to the spike region that the TCR reacts to and placed in a CD4 or CD8 class. Log10-transformed breadth and depth values were compared by one-way ANOVA with Sidak's multiple comparisons tests. The immuneACCESS repertoire file appears here via TCRdb, limited to in-frame rearrangements. These files lack a portion of the clones; in checked studies, under half of the deficit traces to unresolved V genes, and the cause of the others is not known. The DNA was the basis for D and trimming; V, J and clone size are from that table. This sample gives 97,000 or so clones in total; 91% of them show up just once. Of the sample, around 8.3% is held by the ten largest clones.

Sample time point, as interpreted from the label and publication: about 28 days (+/-7) after the second vaccine dose. AZD1222 recipients with second doses at about 4 weeks or about 12 weeks were pooled, because spike-specific TCR depth and breadth did not differ between schedules. The vaccinee samples were drawn from two UK trials, COV001 and COV002, one of which was a single-blind randomized controlled phase 2/3 trial testing AZD1222 (ChAdOx1 nCoV-19) in healthy adults. For TCRbeta chain sequencing, PBMC samples from trial participants were taken at day 0 and at day 28 after the second dose. This sequence originates from an adult who received the AZD1222 COVID-19 vaccine. This specimen consisted of peripheral blood, obtained 28 days after the second AZD1222 dose. The chain joins TRBV19 to TRBJ1-2; the D gene is unclear. DNA sequence: TGTGCCAGTAGTATAGGAAGTGACCTTAACTATGGCTACACCTTC. Its protein product is CASSIGSDLNYGYTF.